These T cell receptor beta chains were read from a single sample in a study of vaccination and CD4 T cells after COVID-19. These TCRs are of unknown antigen specificity. TCRdb analysed the PCR reads with MiXCR anew, one entry per CDR3 protein. The sample lists about 3,800 distinct CDR3 sequences, around 17% occurring once. Sequenced input: CD4+ T cells from blood, cultured in vitro. Every receptor here comes from a human donor who had recovered from COVID-19. Both conserved end residues are part of each CDR3. The D gene is left open where the match is weak. Rows give clone size only sometimes, using once, few, many, or a class for an expanded clone.

v_call: TRBV12-3/TRBV12-4; cdr3_length: 12; d_call: NA; clone_size: few; j_call: TRBJ2-5; cdr3_nt: TGTGCCAGCGGTCTGACTTTGGAGACCCAGTACTTC; cdr3_aa: CASGLTLETQYF
v_call: TRBV4-2; cdr3_length: 15; d_call: NA; clone_size: NA; j_call: TRBJ1-4; cdr3_nt: TGTGCCAGCAGCCAAGGGAGGGCCGGGGGCGAAAAACTGTTTTTT; cdr3_aa: CASSQGRAGGEKLFF
v_call: TRBV2; cdr3_length: 13; d_call: TRBD1; clone_size: few; j_call: TRBJ1-2; cdr3_nt: TGTGCCAGCAGCCCGGGACAGAGAAATGGCTACACCTTC; cdr3_aa: CASSPGQRNGYTF
v_call: TRBV11-2; cdr3_length: 13; d_call: NA; clone_size: few; j_call: TRBJ1-2; cdr3_nt: TGTGCCAGCAGCTTAGAGGCTGGCTATGGCTACACCTTC; cdr3_aa: CASSLEAGYGYTF
v_call: TRBV7-8; cdr3_length: 15; d_call: NA; clone_size: NA; j_call: TRBJ2-3; cdr3_nt: TGTGCCAGCAGCTTATACGACAGCCCCACAGATACGCAGTATTTT; cdr3_aa: CASSLYDSPTDTQYF
v_call: TRBV7-3; cdr3_length: 13; d_call: NA; clone_size: NA; j_call: TRBJ2-5; cdr3_nt: TGTGCCAGCAGCCCTCGGCGGGCGGAGACCCAGTACTTC; cdr3_aa: CASSPRRAETQYF
v_call: TRBV12-5; cdr3_length: 17; d_call: NA; clone_size: NA; j_call: TRBJ2-1; cdr3_nt: TGTGCTAGTGGGCGTGACCTCCTAACGTTGACCTACAATGAGCAGTTCTTC; cdr3_aa: CASGRDLLTLTYNEQFF
v_call: TRBV5-4; cdr3_length: 13; d_call: NA; clone_size: few; j_call: TRBJ2-7; cdr3_nt: TGTGCCAGCAGCTGGCGGGGTGGAGGGGAGCAGTACTTC; cdr3_aa: CASSWRGGGEQYF
v_call: TRBV12-3/TRBV12-4; cdr3_length: 13; d_call: TRBD2; clone_size: medium-sized; j_call: TRBJ2-7; cdr3_nt: TGTGCCAGCAGTTTACTAGCGGATTACGAGCAGTACTTC; cdr3_aa: CASSLLADYEQYF
v_call: TRBV20-1; cdr3_length: 15; d_call: TRBD1; clone_size: few; j_call: TRBJ1-5; cdr3_nt: TGCAGTGCCGACGAGGGGGCCTCGGGCAATCAGCCCCAGCATTTT; cdr3_aa: CSADEGASGNQPQHF
v_call: TRBV27; cdr3_length: 14; d_call: TRBD1; clone_size: medium-sized; j_call: TRBJ1-1; cdr3_nt: TGTGCCAGCAGTCACCGACAGGGGAGGACTGAAGCTTTCTTT; cdr3_aa: CASSHRQGRTEAFF
v_call: TRBV20-1; cdr3_length: 14; d_call: TRBD2; clone_size: few; j_call: TRBJ2-2; cdr3_nt: TGCAGTGCCGCAGCGGGGGGGTTGGCCGGGGAGCTGTTTTTT; cdr3_aa: CSAAAGGLAGELFF
v_call: TRBV30; cdr3_length: 13; d_call: NA; clone_size: few; j_call: TRBJ2-7; cdr3_nt: TGTGCCTGGAATCCCGACAGTGCCTACGAGCAGTACTTC; cdr3_aa: CAWNPDSAYEQYF
v_call: TRBV6-1; cdr3_length: 13; d_call: NA; clone_size: NA; j_call: TRBJ1-1; cdr3_nt: TGTGCCAGCAAGAATTCGGTTAACACTGAAGCTTTCTTT; cdr3_aa: CASKNSVNTEAFF
v_call: TRBV3-1; cdr3_length: 15; d_call: NA; clone_size: NA; j_call: TRBJ1-5; cdr3_nt: TGTGCCAGCAGCCCGGACAGTTATAGCAATCAGCCCCAGCATTTT; cdr3_aa: CASSPDSYSNQPQHF
v_call: TRBV11-2; cdr3_length: 16; d_call: TRBD1; clone_size: NA; j_call: TRBJ1-4; cdr3_nt: TGTGCCAGCAGCCCATGGGTAGGGACAGCACAAGAAAAACTGTTTTTT; cdr3_aa: CASSPWVGTAQEKLFF
v_call: TRBV6-1; cdr3_length: 14; d_call: TRBD1; clone_size: few; j_call: TRBJ1-2; cdr3_nt: TGTGCCAGCAGGCAGGGGGCGCCGGGCTATGGCTACACCTTC; cdr3_aa: CASRQGAPGYGYTF
v_call: TRBV10-1; cdr3_length: 13; d_call: NA; clone_size: few; j_call: TRBJ1-4; cdr3_nt: TGCGCCAGCAGTGGACGGCCTAATGAAAAACTGTTTTTT; cdr3_aa: CASSGRPNEKLFF
v_call: TRBV7-9; cdr3_length: 14; d_call: NA; clone_size: few; j_call: TRBJ1-1; cdr3_nt: TGTGCCAGCAGCTTAGCCTTGGAATCCTCTGAGGCTTTCTTT; cdr3_aa: CASSLALESSEAFF
v_call: TRBV2; cdr3_length: 13; d_call: NA; clone_size: large; j_call: TRBJ1-6; cdr3_nt: TGTGCCAGCAAGCACAGGGAAAATTCACCCCTCCACTTT; cdr3_aa: CASKHRENSPLHF
v_call: TRBV20-1; cdr3_length: 14; d_call: TRBD1; clone_size: medium-sized; j_call: TRBJ1-5; cdr3_nt: TGCAGTGCTCCGGGACAGGGAAGAAATCAGCCCCAGCATTTT; cdr3_aa: CSAPGQGRNQPQHF
v_call: TRBV27; cdr3_length: 14; d_call: NA; clone_size: NA; j_call: TRBJ2-1; cdr3_nt: TGTGCCAGCAGTTTATCAGACGCTTACAATGAGCAGTTCTTC; cdr3_aa: CASSLSDAYNEQFF
v_call: TRBV20-1; cdr3_length: 13; d_call: TRBD1; clone_size: medium-sized; j_call: TRBJ2-4; cdr3_nt: TGCAGTGCTAGCCCGTCCTCCGGGACAGGGAGGGACTTC; cdr3_aa: CSASPSSGTGRDF
v_call: TRBV2; cdr3_length: 13; d_call: TRBD1; clone_size: large; j_call: TRBJ1-2; cdr3_nt: TGTGCCAGCAGTGGGACAGGATTCTATGGCTACACCTTC; cdr3_aa: CASSGTGFYGYTF
v_call: TRBV20-1; cdr3_length: 14; d_call: NA; clone_size: NA; j_call: TRBJ1-2; cdr3_nt: TGCAGTGCTAGAATGATAGGGGGAAACTATGGCTACACCTTC; cdr3_aa: CSARMIGGNYGYTF
v_call: TRBV25-1; cdr3_length: 15; d_call: TRBD1; clone_size: NA; j_call: TRBJ1-1; cdr3_nt: TGTGCCAGCAGTGATATCGACAGGGGGAAATCTGAAGCTTTCTTT; cdr3_aa: CASSDIDRGKSEAFF
v_call: TRBV5-8; cdr3_length: 13; d_call: NA; clone_size: NA; j_call: TRBJ2-1; cdr3_nt: TGTGCCAGCAGCTTGCGTGGGGCCAATGAGCAGTTCTTC; cdr3_aa: CASSLRGANEQFF
v_call: TRBV5-1; cdr3_length: 16; d_call: NA; clone_size: NA; j_call: TRBJ2-3; cdr3_nt: TGCGCCAGCAGCTGGGGATCAGGGCTTAGCACAGATACGCAGTATTTT; cdr3_aa: CASSWGSGLSTDTQYF
v_call: TRBV12-3/TRBV12-4; cdr3_length: 13; d_call: TRBD1; clone_size: NA; j_call: TRBJ1-2; cdr3_nt: TGTGCCAGCAGGCCTACAGGGGGCAGGAGCTACACCTTC; cdr3_aa: CASRPTGGRSYTF
v_call: TRBV7-2; cdr3_length: 12; d_call: NA; clone_size: NA; j_call: TRBJ2-5; cdr3_nt: TGTGCCAGCAGCTTATCCAGGGCGGCCCAGTACTTC; cdr3_aa: CASSLSRAAQYF
v_call: TRBV14; cdr3_length: 14; d_call: TRBD1; clone_size: NA; j_call: TRBJ2-7; cdr3_nt: TGTGCCAGCAGCCAACAACAGGGGCCCTACGAGCAGTACTTC; cdr3_aa: CASSQQQGPYEQYF
v_call: TRBV11-2; cdr3_length: 15; d_call: NA; clone_size: few; j_call: TRBJ1-6; cdr3_nt: TGTGCCAGCAGCTTAGCAGGGTTCTATAATTCACCCCTCCACTTT; cdr3_aa: CASSLAGFYNSPLHF
v_call: TRBV7-9; cdr3_length: 15; d_call: TRBD1; clone_size: NA; j_call: TRBJ1-4; cdr3_nt: TGTGCCAGCAGCTTCGACAGGGGAGTGAATGAAAAACTGTTTTTT; cdr3_aa: CASSFDRGVNEKLFF
v_call: TRBV19; cdr3_length: 17; d_call: TRBD1; clone_size: medium-sized; j_call: TRBJ1-3; cdr3_nt: TGTGCCAGTACCGCCGGGACAGGGGGATCCTACGGAAACACCATATATTTT; cdr3_aa: CASTAGTGGSYGNTIYF
v_call: TRBV7-9; cdr3_length: 13; d_call: NA; clone_size: few; j_call: TRBJ1-5; cdr3_nt: TGTGCCAGCAGCTTAGGCCCAAATCAGCCCCAGCATTTT; cdr3_aa: CASSLGPNQPQHF
v_call: TRBV7-3; cdr3_length: 13; d_call: TRBD1; clone_size: NA; j_call: TRBJ2-3; cdr3_nt: TGTGCCAGCAGTCAGGGGGTTGCAGATACGCAGTATTTT; cdr3_aa: CASSQGVADTQYF